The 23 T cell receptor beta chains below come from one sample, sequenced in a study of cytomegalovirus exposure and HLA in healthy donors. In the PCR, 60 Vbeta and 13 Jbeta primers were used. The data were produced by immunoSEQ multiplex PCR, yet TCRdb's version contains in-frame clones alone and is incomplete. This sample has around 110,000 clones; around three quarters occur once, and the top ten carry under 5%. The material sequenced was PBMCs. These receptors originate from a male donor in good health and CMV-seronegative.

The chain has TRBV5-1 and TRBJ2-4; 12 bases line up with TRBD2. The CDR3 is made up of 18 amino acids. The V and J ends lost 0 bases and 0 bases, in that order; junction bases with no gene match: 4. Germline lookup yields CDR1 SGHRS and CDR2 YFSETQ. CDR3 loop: CASSLGTSGALAKNIQYF. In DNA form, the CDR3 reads TGCGCCAGCAGCTTGGGGACTAGCGGGGCTCTAGCCAAAAACATTCAGTACTTC.

DNA of the CDR3: TGTGCCAGCAGCGACAGGACAGGGTTTGATACTGAAGCTTTCTTT. As protein: CASSDRTGFDTEAFF. V usage is TRBV28 and J usage is TRBJ1-1; 8 bases are a match to TRBD1. CDR1 MDHEN and CDR2 SYDVKM come from the germline V gene. This CDR3 spans 15 amino acids. The ends lost 6 bases at V and 5 bases at J; junction bases unmatched: 11.

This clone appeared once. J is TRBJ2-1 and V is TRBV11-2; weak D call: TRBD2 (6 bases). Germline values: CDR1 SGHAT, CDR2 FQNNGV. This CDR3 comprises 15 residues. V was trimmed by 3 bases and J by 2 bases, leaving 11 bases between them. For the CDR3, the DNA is TGTGCCAGCAGCTTCCGGGGGAGGCCCTACAATGAGCAGTTCTTC. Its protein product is CASSFRGRPYNEQFF. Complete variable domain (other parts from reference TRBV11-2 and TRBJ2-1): EAGVAQSPRYKIIEKRQSVAFWCNPISGHATLYWYQQILGQGPKLLIQFQNNGVVDDSQLPKDRFSAERLKGVDSTLKIQPAKLEDSAVYLCASSFRGRPYNEQFFGPGTRLTVL.

The CDR3 sequence: CASSQGLPEQYF. CDR3 sequence (DNA): TGTGCCAGCAGTCAGGGCCTCCCGGAGCAGTACTTC. The chain employs TRBV7-9 and TRBJ2-7; the D gene is possibly TRBD1 (5 bases). The CDR3 sequence is 12 residues long. Germline V gene lookup returns CDR1 SEHNR and CDR2 FQNEAQ (reference sequence). V was trimmed by 6 bases and J by 7 bases, leaving 13 bases between them.

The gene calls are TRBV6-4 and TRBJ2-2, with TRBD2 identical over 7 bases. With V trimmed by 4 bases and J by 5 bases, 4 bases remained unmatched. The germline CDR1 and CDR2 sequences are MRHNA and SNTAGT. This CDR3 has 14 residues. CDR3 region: CASSASGWTGELFF. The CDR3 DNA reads TGTGCCAGCAGTGCTAGCGGATGGACCGGGGAGCTGTTTTTT.

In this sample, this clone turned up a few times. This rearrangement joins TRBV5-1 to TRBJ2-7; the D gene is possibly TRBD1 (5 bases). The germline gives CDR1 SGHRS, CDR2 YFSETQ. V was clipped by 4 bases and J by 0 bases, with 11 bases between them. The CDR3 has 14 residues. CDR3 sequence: CASSPDTYSYEQYF. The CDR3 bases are TGCGCCAGCAGCCCGGACACATACTCCTACGAGCAGTACTTC.

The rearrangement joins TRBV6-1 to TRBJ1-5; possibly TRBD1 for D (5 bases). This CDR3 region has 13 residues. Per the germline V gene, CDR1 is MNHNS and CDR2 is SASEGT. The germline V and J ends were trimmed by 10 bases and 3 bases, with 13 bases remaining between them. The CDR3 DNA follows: TGTGCCATAAATCGGGGACTCAATCAGCCCCAGCATTTT. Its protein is CAINRGLNQPQHF.

CDR3 nucleotides: TGTGCCTGGAATGGGCGTAGCGGTAGCACAGATACGCAGTATTTT. The encoded protein is CAWNGRSGSTDTQYF. This rearrangement joins TRBV30 to TRBJ2-3, with a weak D call TRBD2 (6 bases). This CDR3 region has 15 residues. V gave up 4 bases and J gave up 0 bases, with 14 bases separating them. The germline gives CDR1 GTSNPN, CDR2 SVGIG (reference sequence). The complete variable domain, with remaining parts taken from reference TRBV30 and TRBJ2-3, reads SQTIHQWPATLVQPVGSPLSLECTVEGTSNPNLYWYRQAAGRGLQLLFYSVGIGQISSEVPQNLSASRPQDRQFILSSKKLLLSDSGFYLCAWNGRSGSTDTQYFGPGTRLTVL.

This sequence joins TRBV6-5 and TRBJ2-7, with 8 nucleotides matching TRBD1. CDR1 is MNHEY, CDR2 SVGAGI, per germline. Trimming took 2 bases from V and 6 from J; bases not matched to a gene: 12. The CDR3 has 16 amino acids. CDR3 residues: CASSYLPGGAVGEQYF. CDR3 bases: TGTGCCAGCAGTTACCTTCCAGGGGGCGCGGTAGGCGAGCAGTACTTC.

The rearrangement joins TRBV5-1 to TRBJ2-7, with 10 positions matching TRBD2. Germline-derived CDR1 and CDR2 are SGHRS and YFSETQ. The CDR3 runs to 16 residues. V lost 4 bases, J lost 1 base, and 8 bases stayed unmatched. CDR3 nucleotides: TGCGCCAGCAGCGACGGCGCTAGCGGGAGTTCCTACGAGCAGTACTTC. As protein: CASSDGASGSSYEQYF.

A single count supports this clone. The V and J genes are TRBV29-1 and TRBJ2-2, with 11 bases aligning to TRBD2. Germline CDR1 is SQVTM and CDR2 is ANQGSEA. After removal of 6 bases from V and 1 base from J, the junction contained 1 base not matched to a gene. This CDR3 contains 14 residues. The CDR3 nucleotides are TGCAGCGTCGGGACTAGCGGGAACACCGGGGAGCTGTTTTTT. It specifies CSVGTSGNTGELFF.

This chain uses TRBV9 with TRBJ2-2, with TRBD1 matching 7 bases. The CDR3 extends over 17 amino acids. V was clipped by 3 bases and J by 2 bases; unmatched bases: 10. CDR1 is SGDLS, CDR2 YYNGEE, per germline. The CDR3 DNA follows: TGTGCCAGCAGCGCGAGAACCGGGACAGTTAACACCGGGGAGCTGTTTTTT. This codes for CASSARTGTVNTGELFF.

Here the CDR3 reads CASLLAGVITGELFF. The DNA for the CDR3 is TGCGCCAGCTTGTTGGCGGGAGTAATCACCGGGGAGCTGTTTTTT. The V call is TRBV10-2, the J call TRBJ2-2; 7 bases line up with TRBD2. The CDR3 runs 15 residues. Trimming took 8 bases from V and 4 from J; bases not matched to a gene: 10. Looked up from germline, CDR1 is WSHSY and CDR2 is SAAADI.

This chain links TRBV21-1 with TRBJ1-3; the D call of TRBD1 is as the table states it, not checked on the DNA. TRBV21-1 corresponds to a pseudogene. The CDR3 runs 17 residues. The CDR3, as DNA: TGTGCCAGCAGCGAACCCCCGGACAGGGAGTCTGGAAACACCATATATTTT. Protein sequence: CASSEPPDRESGNTIYF.

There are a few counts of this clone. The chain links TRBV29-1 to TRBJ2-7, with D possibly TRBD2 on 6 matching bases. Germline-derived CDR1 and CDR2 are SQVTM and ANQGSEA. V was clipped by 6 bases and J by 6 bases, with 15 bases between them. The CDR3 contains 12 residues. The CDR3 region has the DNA TGCAGCGTGAGAACGACCGGGGGCGAGCAGTACTTC. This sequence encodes CSVRTTGGEQYF.

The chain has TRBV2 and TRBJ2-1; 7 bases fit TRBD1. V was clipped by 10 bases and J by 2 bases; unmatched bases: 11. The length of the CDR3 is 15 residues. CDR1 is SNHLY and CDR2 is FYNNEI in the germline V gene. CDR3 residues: CATRQGSSPYNEQFF. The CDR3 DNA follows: TGTGCCACCCGACAGGGAAGTAGTCCCTACAATGAGCAGTTCTTC. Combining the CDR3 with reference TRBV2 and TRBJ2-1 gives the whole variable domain EPEVTQTPSHQVTQMGQEVILRCVPISNHLYFYWYRQILGQKVEFLVSFYNNEISEKSEIFDDQFSVERPDGSNFTLKIRSTKLEDSAMYFCATRQGSSPYNEQFFGPGTRLTVL.

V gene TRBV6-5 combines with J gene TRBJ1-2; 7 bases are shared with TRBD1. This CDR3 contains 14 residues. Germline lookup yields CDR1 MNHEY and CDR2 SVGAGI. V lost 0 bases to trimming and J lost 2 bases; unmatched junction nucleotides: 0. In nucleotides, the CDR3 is TGTGCCAGCAGTTACTCACAGGGGAACTATGGCTACACCTTC. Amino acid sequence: CASSYSQGNYGYTF.

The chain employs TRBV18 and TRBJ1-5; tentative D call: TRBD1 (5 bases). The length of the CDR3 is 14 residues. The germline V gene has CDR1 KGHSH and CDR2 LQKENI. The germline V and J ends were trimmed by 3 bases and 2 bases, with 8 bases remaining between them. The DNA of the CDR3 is TGTGCCAGCTCACCGGGAGGGGGCAATCAGCCCCAGCATTTT. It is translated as CASSPGGGNQPQHF. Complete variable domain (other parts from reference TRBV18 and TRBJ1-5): NAGVMQNPRHLVRRRGQEARLRCSPMKGHSHVYWYRQLPEEGLKFMVYLQKENIIDESGMPKERFSAEFPKEGPSILRIQQVVRGDSAAYFCASSPGGGNQPQHFGDGTRLSIL.

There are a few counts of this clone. CDR3 nucleotides: TGTGCCAGTAGTATTGCGATCTATGGCTACACCTTC. Amino acids: CASSIAIYGYTF. The chain uses TRBV19 and TRBJ1-2; D remains unclear. Trimming cost V 3 bases and J 4 bases, with 6 bases left between them. The CDR3 covers 12 residues. Germline V CDR1 and CDR2: LNHDA, SQIVND (reference sequence). Full variable domain (outside the CDR3, taken from reference TRBV19 and TRBJ1-2): DGGITQSPKYLFRKEGQNVTLSCEQNLNHDAMYWYRQDPGQGLRLIYYSQIVNDFQKGDIAEGYSVSREKKESFPLTVTSAQKNPTAFYLCASSIAIYGYTFGSGTRLTVV.

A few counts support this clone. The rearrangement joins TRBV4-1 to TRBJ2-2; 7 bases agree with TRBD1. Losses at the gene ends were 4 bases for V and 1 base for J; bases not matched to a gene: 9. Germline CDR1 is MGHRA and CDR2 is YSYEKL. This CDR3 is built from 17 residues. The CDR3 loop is CASSPVVGQRNTGELFF. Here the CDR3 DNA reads TGCGCCAGCAGCCCCGTGGTGGGACAGCGGAACACCGGGGAGCTGTTTTTT.

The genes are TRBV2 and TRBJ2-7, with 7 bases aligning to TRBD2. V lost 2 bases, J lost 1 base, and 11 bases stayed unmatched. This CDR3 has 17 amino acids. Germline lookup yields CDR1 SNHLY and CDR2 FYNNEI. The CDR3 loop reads CASSEKVGGVKSYEQYF. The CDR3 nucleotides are TGTGCCAGCAGTGAAAAGGTGGGGGGGGTCAAGTCCTACGAGCAGTACTTC.

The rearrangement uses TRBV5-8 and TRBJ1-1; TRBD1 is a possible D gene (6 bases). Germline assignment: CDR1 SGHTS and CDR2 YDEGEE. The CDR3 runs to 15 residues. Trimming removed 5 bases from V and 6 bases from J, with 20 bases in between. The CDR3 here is CASRGGAGDLAEAFF. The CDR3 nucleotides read TGTGCCAGCAGGGGGGGGGCAGGGGATTTAGCTGAAGCTTTCTTT.

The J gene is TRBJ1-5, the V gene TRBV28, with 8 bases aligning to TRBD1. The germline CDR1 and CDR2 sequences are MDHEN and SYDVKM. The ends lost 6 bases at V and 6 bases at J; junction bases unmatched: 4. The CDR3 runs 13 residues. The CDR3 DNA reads TGTGCCAGCAGCACAGGGGGAGGTCAGCCCCAGCATTTT. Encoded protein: CASSTGGGQPQHF.